The sequence of this T cell receptor (beta chain) was determined in a study of CD8+ T cells in alopecia areata. Germline V gene data show CDR1 as ENHRY and CDR2 as SYGVKD. The CDR3 runs to 15 residues. J gave up 5 bases and V 6 bases, and 9 bases lay outside the gene matches. Treatment specified: oral pan-JAK inhibitor, 5-10 mg twice daily. The study, taken as a whole, reports: There was only one nonresponder, so it was unclear how baseline CD8+ expansion relates to response.

In each case, RNA was isolated and then reverse transcribed into cDNA as the sequencing template. Measured with immunoSEQ multiplex PCR; TCRdb has only the in-frame clones, and not every one. Counted here are about 210,000 clones, around 65% occurring once; the ten biggest clones make up about 1.2%. Turning to this clone: Its specificity is not known.

This chain links TRBV10-3 with TRBJ2-1, with 8 bases identical to TRBD2. The TCR was taken from a human donor with alopecia areata. This specimen consisted of CD4+ T cells sorted from blood, obtained between weeks 44 and 45, from a patient treated with tofacitinib. CDR3 nucleotide sequence: TGTGCCATCAGCGGCGGGGGGATCGCAAACAATGAGCAGTTCTTC. It yields the protein CAISGGGIANNEQFF.